This TCR beta chain was sequenced during a study of post-analysis software for immune sequencing data. Included in the TCR beta cDNA libraries were unique molecular identifiers. TCRdb analysed the PCR reads with MiXCR anew, one entry per CDR3 protein. Found here are about 770,000 distinct CDR3 sequences, about 43% of them singletons; the top ten hold roughly 5.2%. Study-level points and caveats: Higher frequency in patients than in controls was seen for about five TRBV segments, with TRBV5-6, TRBV5-1 and TRBV20-1 among them.

A remark on this clonotype: Antigen unknown.

This CDR3 has 20 amino acids. Germline trimming cut 4 bases from V and 7 bases from J; bases unmatched to any gene: 17. CDR1 is SGHTA and CDR2 is FQGTGA in the germline V gene. The clonotype was recovered from a girl between 10 and 17 years old with multiple sclerosis. The sample was blood. The chain links TRBV7-3 to TRBJ2-1, with 15 bases identical to TRBD2. CDR3 protein: CASSSITGTSGRMGSNEQFF. CDR3 sequence (DNA): TGTGCCAGCAGCTCAATAACCGGGACTAGCGGGAGGATGGGATCGAATGAGCAGTTCTTC.